The present T cell receptor (beta chain) was sequenced within a study of control samples from healthy donors and cancer patients (TCRdb year 2020). Library preparation used the immunoSEQ multiplex PCR assay. What TCRdb holds here is the immuneACCESS table cut down to in-frame rearrangements. Part of the clones is not present; checked against another copy, under half of the missing clones reflect an unresolved V gene, and the others are unexplained. The table for this sample lists some 140,000 clones; around nine tenths of them were counted only once. The ten biggest clones cover roughly 8.4% of the sample. V is clipped by 2 bases and J by 2 bases, and the sequence between their germline boundaries is 7 bases long. Inclusive of the bounding cysteine and phenylalanine, the CDR3 is 15 residues long. Only the CDR3 DNA is retained, 45 bases long and in frame from the first base. CDR1 SGHTA and CDR2 FQGTGA were looked up in the germline V gene.

Comments on this clone: There is no known antigen for this receptor. Within one base of it there is no much larger clone, and no base qualities were kept.

This receptor was taken from a woman in her 30s in good health. The chain links TRBV7-3 with TRBJ2-6; the D region may be TRBD1 or TRBD2, each matching 5 bases equally. Sequencing was done on a sample of blood. The base sequence is TGTGCCAGCAGCTTATGGGGACCTGGGGCCAACGTCCTGACTTTC. Protein translation: CASSLWGPGANVLTF.